Described below is a single TCR beta chain sequence and its context. The data originate from a study of blood T cell repertoires in COVID-19. The CDR3 length is 13 residues. Germline CDR1 SGDLS, CDR2 YYNGEE. Unmatched junction bases numbered 7, after V lost 5 bases and J lost 8 bases. The protocol was immunoSEQ multiplex PCR, while the TCRdb copy is restricted to in-frame clones and leaves out a portion. The profile shows roughly 330,000 clones, roughly 89% of them singletons. This chain joins TRBV9 and TRBJ1-2; 9 bases fit TRBD1. Sequencing was carried out using peripheral blood. This sequence was found in a man younger than 45 with COVID-19, enrolled during active disease. CDR3 nucleotides: TGTGCCAGCAGGGATGGACAGGGGCGCGGCTACACCTTC. Amino acids: CASRDGQGRGYTF.